Listed below are T cell receptor beta chains from one sample, sequenced in a study of CD8 T cells in Susac syndrome. TCRdb ran MiXCR on the immunoSEQ multiplex PCR reads and lists one entry per CDR3 protein. The sample has approximately 140,000 distinct CDR3 sequences, approximately 96% seen once. Sequenced material: CD4+ T cells from PBMCs. Receptor source: a human donor with multiple sclerosis. The CDR3 runs from the conserved cysteine through the conserved F or W. The order of the fields is V gene, D gene, J gene, clone size, CDR3 protein, CDR3 DNA. D genes are given only for firm matches. Size is omitted from some rows. Given values are once, few, many or a class for expanded clones.

V gene: TRBV27; D gene: TRBD1; J gene: TRBJ2-5; clone size: -; CDR3 protein: CASSPGTGAWQTQYF; CDR3 DNA: TGTGCCAGCAGTCCCGGGACAGGGGCTTGGCAGACCCAGTACTTC
V gene: TRBV30; D gene: -; J gene: TRBJ2-5; clone size: -; CDR3 protein: CAWKPGLVGGHKGPQYF; CDR3 DNA: TGTGCCTGGAAGCCAGGACTAGTGGGGGGGCACAAAGGGCCCCAGTACTTC
V gene: TRBV30; D gene: -; J gene: TRBJ1-1; clone size: -; CDR3 protein: CAWSASAHGEAFF; CDR3 DNA: TGTGCCTGGAGTGCGTCCGCTCACGGGGAAGCTTTCTTT
V gene: TRBV6-1; D gene: -; J gene: TRBJ2-7; clone size: -; CDR3 protein: CASSISPDSSYEQYF; CDR3 DNA: TGTGCCAGCAGTATTAGCCCTGACAGCTCCTACGAGCAGTACTTC
V gene: TRBV10-3; D gene: TRBD1; J gene: TRBJ1-2; clone size: -; CDR3 protein: CAIRTGQGQGPNYGYTF; CDR3 DNA: TGTGCCATCAGAACGGGACAGGGTCAGGGACCCAACTATGGCTACACCTTC
V gene: TRBV9; D gene: -; J gene: TRBJ1-1; clone size: -; CDR3 protein: CASSVGWGQVNTEAFF; CDR3 DNA: TGTGCCAGCAGCGTAGGTTGGGGCCAGGTTAACACTGAAGCTTTCTTT
V gene: TRBV20-1; D gene: -; J gene: TRBJ1-1; clone size: -; CDR3 protein: CSASTPVNTEAFF; CDR3 DNA: TGCAGTGCTAGTACGCCCGTGAACACTGAAGCTTTCTTT
V gene: TRBV29-1; D gene: -; J gene: TRBJ1-1; clone size: -; CDR3 protein: CSVHGPGNTEAFF; CDR3 DNA: TGCAGCGTACACGGGCCAGGGAACACTGAAGCTTTCTTT
V gene: TRBV19; D gene: TRBD2; J gene: TRBJ2-1; clone size: -; CDR3 protein: CASGGLAGGNEQFF; CDR3 DNA: TGTGCCAGTGGGGGACTAGCGGGAGGCAATGAGCAGTTCTTC
V gene: TRBV28; D gene: TRBD1; J gene: TRBJ2-7; clone size: -; CDR3 protein: CASSLWGQGSYEQYF; CDR3 DNA: TGTGCCAGCAGTTTATGGGGACAGGGGTCCTACGAGCAGTACTTC
V gene: TRBV5-5; D gene: -; J gene: TRBJ2-3; clone size: -; CDR3 protein: CASSLGGGTDTQYF; CDR3 DNA: TGTGCCAGCAGCTTGGGAGGGGGCACAGATACGCAGTATTTT
V gene: TRBV6-1; D gene: TRBD2; J gene: TRBJ2-5; clone size: -; CDR3 protein: CALTAVPGLAWTQYF; CDR3 DNA: TGTGCCCTCACCGCTGTACCGGGACTAGCGTGGACCCAGTACTTC
V gene: TRBV7-2; D gene: -; J gene: TRBJ1-1; clone size: -; CDR3 protein: CASSLAVGQAFF; CDR3 DNA: TGTGCCAGCAGCTTGGCTGTGGGGCAAGCTTTCTTT
V gene: TRBV12-3/TRBV12-4; D gene: TRBD1; J gene: TRBJ2-4; clone size: -; CDR3 protein: CASSPDRGIAKNIQYF; CDR3 DNA: TGTGCCAGCAGTCCCGACAGGGGGATAGCCAAAAACATTCAGTACTTC
V gene: TRBV6-4; D gene: -; J gene: TRBJ1-2; clone size: -; CDR3 protein: CASSDGPGFNYGYTF; CDR3 DNA: TGTGCCAGCAGTGACGGACCGGGATTTAACTATGGCTACACCTTC
V gene: TRBV4-1; D gene: -; J gene: TRBJ2-3; clone size: -; CDR3 protein: CASSLGGGMTDTQYF; CDR3 DNA: TGCGCCAGCAGCCTTGGGGGCGGGATGACAGATACGCAGTATTTT
V gene: TRBV7-9; D gene: TRBD1; J gene: TRBJ2-3; clone size: -; CDR3 protein: CASSPADRGLTDTQYF; CDR3 DNA: TGTGCCAGCAGCCCCGCTGACAGGGGACTCACAGATACGCAGTATTTT
V gene: TRBV4-1; D gene: -; J gene: TRBJ2-3; clone size: once; CDR3 protein: CASSQAPTGTDTQYF; CDR3 DNA: TGCGCCAGCAGCCAAGCCCCAACAGGGACAGATACGCAGTATTTT
V gene: TRBV3-1; D gene: TRBD2; J gene: TRBJ2-5; clone size: -; CDR3 protein: CASSPTMPGTSKQTQYF; CDR3 DNA: TGTGCCAGCAGCCCCACGATGCCCGGGACTAGCAAGCAGACCCAGTACTTC
V gene: TRBV6-2/TRBV6-3; D gene: -; J gene: TRBJ1-1; clone size: -; CDR3 protein: CASRSLDSCNF; CDR3 DNA: TGTGCCAGCAGAAGTTTGGACTCCTGCAACTTT
V gene: TRBV20-1; D gene: TRBD1; J gene: TRBJ2-6; clone size: -; CDR3 protein: CSARVGGQGSSGANVLTF; CDR3 DNA: TGCAGTGCTAGAGTTGGGGGACAGGGAAGCTCTGGGGCCAACGTCCTGACTTTC
V gene: TRBV13; D gene: -; J gene: TRBJ2-7; clone size: -; CDR3 protein: CASSPQRSSYEQYF; CDR3 DNA: TGTGCCAGCAGCCCACAGCGGAGCTCCTACGAGCAGTACTTC
V gene: TRBV28; D gene: TRBD2; J gene: TRBJ2-7; clone size: -; CDR3 protein: CASSLASGRYEQYF; CDR3 DNA: TGTGCCAGCAGTTTAGCTAGCGGGAGGTACGAGCAGTACTTC
V gene: TRBV7-2; D gene: -; J gene: TRBJ2-2; clone size: -; CDR3 protein: CASSGAGRRELFF; CDR3 DNA: TGTGCCAGCAGCGGCGCAGGGAGGCGGGAGCTGTTTTTT
V gene: TRBV24-1; D gene: TRBD1; J gene: TRBJ2-1; clone size: -; CDR3 protein: CATSEPDRGSSGNNEQFF; CDR3 DNA: TGTGCCACCAGTGAACCCGACAGGGGTTCTTCGGGAAACAATGAGCAGTTCTTC
V gene: TRBV20-1; D gene: -; J gene: TRBJ2-2; clone size: -; CDR3 protein: CSAYKNTGELFF; CDR3 DNA: TGCAGTGCCTACAAAAACACCGGGGAGCTGTTTTTT
V gene: TRBV20-1; D gene: TRBD1; J gene: TRBJ1-5; clone size: -; CDR3 protein: CSAKPQGGSQPQHF; CDR3 DNA: TGCAGTGCCAAACCTCAGGGGGGTAGTCAGCCCCAGCATTTT
V gene: TRBV12-5; D gene: TRBD2; J gene: TRBJ2-5; clone size: -; CDR3 protein: CASGPGLAGGYQETQYF; CDR3 DNA: TGTGCTAGTGGTCCCGGACTAGCGGGGGGCTACCAAGAGACCCAGTACTTC
V gene: TRBV20-1; D gene: -; J gene: TRBJ1-1; clone size: -; CDR3 protein: CSASARGQNTEAFF; CDR3 DNA: TGCAGTGCTAGTGCCAGGGGCCAGAACACTGAAGCTTTCTTT
V gene: TRBV6-1; D gene: -; J gene: TRBJ1-1; clone size: -; CDR3 protein: CASQPRQDLMNTEVFF; CDR3 DNA: TGTGCCAGCCAACCTAGACAGGATCTGATGAACACTGAAGTTTTCTTT
V gene: TRBV21-1; D gene: -; J gene: TRBJ2-1; clone size: -; CDR3 protein: CASFLPSGRANNEQFF; CDR3 DNA: TGTGCCAGCTTCCTTCCTAGCGGGAGGGCCAACAATGAGCAGTTCTTC
V gene: TRBV28; D gene: TRBD2; J gene: TRBJ2-2; clone size: -; CDR3 protein: CASTLLAGTGELFF; CDR3 DNA: TGTGCCAGCACCCTACTAGCGGGAACCGGGGAGCTGTTTTTT
V gene: TRBV14; D gene: TRBD1; J gene: TRBJ2-5; clone size: -; CDR3 protein: CASSPGTARETQYF; CDR3 DNA: TGTGCCAGCAGCCCCGGGACAGCTCGGGAGACCCAGTACTTC
V gene: TRBV6-5; D gene: TRBD1; J gene: TRBJ2-5; clone size: -; CDR3 protein: CASSYPTPTGEGETQYF; CDR3 DNA: TGTGCCAGCAGTTACCCCACCCCGACAGGGGAAGGCGAGACCCAGTACTTC
V gene: TRBV3-1; D gene: -; J gene: TRBJ2-7; clone size: -; CDR3 protein: CASSQMRTEQYF; CDR3 DNA: TGTGCCAGCAGCCAAATGAGGACAGAGCAGTACTTC
V gene: TRBV29-1; D gene: -; J gene: TRBJ2-5; clone size: -; CDR3 protein: CSVDNGNGETQYF; CDR3 DNA: TGCAGCGTCGACAACGGGAACGGGGAGACCCAGTACTTC
V gene: TRBV29-1; D gene: TRBD2; J gene: TRBJ2-1; clone size: once; CDR3 protein: CSASGTSGSVAYNEQFF; CDR3 DNA: TGCAGCGCCTCCGGGACTAGCGGGAGTGTCGCCTACAATGAGCAGTTCTTC
V gene: TRBV5-1; D gene: -; J gene: TRBJ2-1; clone size: -; CDR3 protein: CASRGSGDNEQFF; CDR3 DNA: TGCGCCAGCAGGGGGTCAGGGGATAATGAGCAGTTCTTC
V gene: TRBV19; D gene: -; J gene: TRBJ1-1; clone size: -; CDR3 protein: CASSSPAQGNTEAFF; CDR3 DNA: TGTGCCAGTAGTTCTCCGGCACAGGGGAACACTGAAGCTTTCTTT
V gene: TRBV20-1; D gene: -; J gene: TRBJ2-4; clone size: -; CDR3 protein: CSARDASSVAKNIQYF; CDR3 DNA: TGCAGTGCTAGAGATGCCAGTTCAGTGGCCAAAAACATTCAGTACTTC
V gene: TRBV20-1; D gene: TRBD1; J gene: TRBJ2-1; clone size: -; CDR3 protein: CSASALDRVWNEQFF; CDR3 DNA: TGCAGTGCTAGCGCCCTGGACAGGGTTTGGAATGAGCAGTTCTTC
V gene: TRBV27; D gene: -; J gene: TRBJ1-4; clone size: -; CDR3 protein: CATRSNEKLFF; CDR3 DNA: TGTGCCACCCGTTCCAATGAAAAACTGTTTTTT
V gene: TRBV11-3; D gene: -; J gene: TRBJ2-7; clone size: -; CDR3 protein: CASSFEGGSSYEQYF; CDR3 DNA: TGTGCCAGCAGCTTCGAGGGGGGGAGCTCCTACGAGCAGTACTTC
V gene: TRBV5-1; D gene: -; J gene: TRBJ2-5; clone size: -; CDR3 protein: CASSTKETQYF; CDR3 DNA: TGCGCCAGCAGCACCAAAGAGACCCAGTACTTC
V gene: TRBV20-1; D gene: -; J gene: TRBJ2-6; clone size: -; CDR3 protein: CSASPSGANVLTF; CDR3 DNA: TGCAGTGCCTCCCCATCTGGGGCCAACGTCCTGACTTTC